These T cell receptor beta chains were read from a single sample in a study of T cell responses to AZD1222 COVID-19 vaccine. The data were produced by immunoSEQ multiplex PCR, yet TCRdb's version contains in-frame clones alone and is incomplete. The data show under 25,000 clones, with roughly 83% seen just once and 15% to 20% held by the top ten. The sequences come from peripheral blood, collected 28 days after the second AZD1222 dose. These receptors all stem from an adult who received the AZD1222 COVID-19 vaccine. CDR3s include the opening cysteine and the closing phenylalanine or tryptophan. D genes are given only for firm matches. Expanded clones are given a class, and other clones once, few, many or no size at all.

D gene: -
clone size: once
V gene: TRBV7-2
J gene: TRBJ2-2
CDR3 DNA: TGTGCCAGCAGCCCCCGACGGGGCTTTGAGGCCGGGGAGCTGTTTTTT
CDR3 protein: CASSPRRGFEAGELFF

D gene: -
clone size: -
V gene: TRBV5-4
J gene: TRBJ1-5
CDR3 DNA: TGTGCCAGCAGCTTGGGCTCCGGGAGAGATCAGCCCCAGCATTTT
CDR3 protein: CASSLGSGRDQPQHF

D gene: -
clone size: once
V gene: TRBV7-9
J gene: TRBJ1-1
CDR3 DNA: TGTGCCAGCAGCTTAGACGGCAGAGCGAACACTGAAGCTTTCTTT
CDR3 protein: CASSLDGRANTEAFF

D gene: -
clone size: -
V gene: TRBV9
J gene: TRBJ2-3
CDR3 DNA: TGTGCCAGCAGCGTAGACAGGATATCAGATACGCAGTATTTT
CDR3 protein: CASSVDRISDTQYF

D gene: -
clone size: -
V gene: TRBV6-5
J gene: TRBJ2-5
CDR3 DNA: TGTGCCAGCAGTAATAGCCAGGGGTGGGAGACCCAGTACTTC
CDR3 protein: CASSNSQGWETQYF

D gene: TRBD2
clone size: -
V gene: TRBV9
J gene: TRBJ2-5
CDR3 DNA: TGTGCCAGCAGCGTAATCCCGGCTAGCGGGACAGAGACCCAGTACTTC
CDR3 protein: CASSVIPASGTETQYF

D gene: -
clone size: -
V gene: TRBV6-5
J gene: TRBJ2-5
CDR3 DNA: TGTGCCAGCAGTTTCGGAGGGGGGGACCAAGAGACCCAGTACTTC
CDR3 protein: CASSFGGGDQETQYF

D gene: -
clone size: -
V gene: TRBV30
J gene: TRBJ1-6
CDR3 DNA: TGTGCCTGGAGTGTAGGGGCGCCCCTCCACTTT
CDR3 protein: CAWSVGAPLHF

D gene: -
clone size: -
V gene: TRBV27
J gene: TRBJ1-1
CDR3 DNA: TGTGCCAGCAGTTTATTCGAGGGACTTATGAACACTGAAGCTTTCTTT
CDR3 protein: CASSLFEGLMNTEAFF

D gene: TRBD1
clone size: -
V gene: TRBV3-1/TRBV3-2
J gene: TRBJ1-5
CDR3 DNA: TGTGCCAGCAGCAAAGGGACAGGGGGAAATCAGCCCCAGCATTTT
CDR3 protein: CASSKGTGGNQPQHF

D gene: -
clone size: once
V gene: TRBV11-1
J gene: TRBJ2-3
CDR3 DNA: TGTGCCAGCCGATTAGGGGGAGAACTTGTTACGCAGTATTTT
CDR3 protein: CASRLGGELVTQYF

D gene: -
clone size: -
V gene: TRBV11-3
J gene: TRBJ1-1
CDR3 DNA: TGTGCCAGCAGCTTCTCCCACGGGACACTGACTGAAGCTTTCTTT
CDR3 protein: CASSFSHGTLTEAFF

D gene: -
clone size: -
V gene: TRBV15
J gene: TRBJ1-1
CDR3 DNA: TGTGCCACCAGCAGCAGGGGAACTGAAGCTTTCTTT
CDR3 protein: CATSSRGTEAFF

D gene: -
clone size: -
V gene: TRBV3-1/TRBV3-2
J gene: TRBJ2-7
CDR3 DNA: TGTGCCAGCAGCCCACACCGAGGCGGTGGATCCTACGAGCAGTACTTC
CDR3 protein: CASSPHRGGGSYEQYF

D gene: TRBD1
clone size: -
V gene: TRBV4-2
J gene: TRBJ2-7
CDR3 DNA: TGTGCCAGCAGCCAAGCGGGACAGGGGCCCTACGAGCAGTACTTC
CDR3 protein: CASSQAGQGPYEQYF

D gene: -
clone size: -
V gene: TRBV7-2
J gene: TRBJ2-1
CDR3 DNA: TGTGCCAGCAGCTCCGGGCGGTTAGCGCTAGACAATGAGCAGTTCTTC
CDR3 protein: CASSSGRLALDNEQFF

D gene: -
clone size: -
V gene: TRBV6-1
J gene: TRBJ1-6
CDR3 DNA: TGTGCCAGCAGTGAAAGTCTACCGCATAATTCACCCCTCCACTTT
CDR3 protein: CASSESLPHNSPLHF

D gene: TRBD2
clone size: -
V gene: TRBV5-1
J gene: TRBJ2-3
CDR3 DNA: TGCGCCAGCAGCTTGGAAATACTAGCGGGTACCACAGATACGCAGTATTTT
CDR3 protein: CASSLEILAGTTDTQYF

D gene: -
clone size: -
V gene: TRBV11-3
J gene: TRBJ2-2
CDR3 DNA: TGTGCCAGCAGCTCACAGAAAACACAGGGCGGGGAGCTGTTTTTT
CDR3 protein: CASSSQKTQGGELFF

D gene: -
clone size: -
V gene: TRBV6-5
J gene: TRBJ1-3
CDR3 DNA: TGTGCCAGTCGGACAGATGGAAACACCATATATTTT
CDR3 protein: CASRTDGNTIYF

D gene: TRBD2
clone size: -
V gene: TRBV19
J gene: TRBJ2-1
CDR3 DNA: TGTGCCAGTACATTGATGCGGGAGGGGGCCTACAATGAGCAGTTCTTC
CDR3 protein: CASTLMREGAYNEQFF

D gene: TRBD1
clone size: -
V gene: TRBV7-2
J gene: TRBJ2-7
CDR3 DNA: TGTGCCAGCAGCGTAGCTCCGGGACAGTACTCCTACGAGCAGTACTTC
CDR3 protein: CASSVAPGQYSYEQYF

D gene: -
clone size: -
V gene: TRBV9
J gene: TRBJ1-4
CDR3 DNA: TGTGCCAGCAGCGTAAGGGCAACTAATGAAAAACTGTTTTTT
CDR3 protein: CASSVRATNEKLFF

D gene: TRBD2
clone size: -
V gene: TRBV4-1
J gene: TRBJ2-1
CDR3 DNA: TGCGCCAGCAGCCTCTACGCCGCTAGCGGGAGTTGGAATGAGCAGTTCTTC
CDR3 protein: CASSLYAASGSWNEQFF

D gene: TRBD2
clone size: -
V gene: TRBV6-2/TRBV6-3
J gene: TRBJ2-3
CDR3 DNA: TGTGCCAGCAGTTACCTAGCGGGAGCTGTTGGAGATACGCAGTATTTT
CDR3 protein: CASSYLAGAVGDTQYF

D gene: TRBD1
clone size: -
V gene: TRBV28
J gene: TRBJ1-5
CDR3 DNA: TGTGCCAGCACATTGCAGGGGGGGGAGTATAGCAATCAGCCCCAGCATTTT
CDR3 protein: CASTLQGGEYSNQPQHF

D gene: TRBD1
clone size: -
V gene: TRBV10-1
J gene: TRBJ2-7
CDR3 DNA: TGCGCCAGCAGTGAAAGGGGGCGAGACGAGCAGTACTTC
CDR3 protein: CASSERGRDEQYF

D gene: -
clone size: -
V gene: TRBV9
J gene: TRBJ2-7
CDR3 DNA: TGTGCCAGCAGCCCTGACCTAGCGTCCTACGAGCAGTACTTC
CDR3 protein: CASSPDLASYEQYF

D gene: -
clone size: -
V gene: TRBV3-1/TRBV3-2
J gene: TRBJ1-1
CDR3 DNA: TGTGCCAGCAGCCAAGCTGGTAAGCGGACTGAAGCTTTCTTT
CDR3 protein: CASSQAGKRTEAFF

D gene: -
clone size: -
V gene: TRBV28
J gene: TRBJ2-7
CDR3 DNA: TGTGCCAGCAGTGCACGGGCCGACGGGGGCGAGCAGTACTTC
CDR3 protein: CASSARADGGEQYF

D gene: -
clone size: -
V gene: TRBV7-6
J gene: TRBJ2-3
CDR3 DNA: TGTGCCAGCAGCTTAGAACTAGCACTGATCACAGATACGCAGTATTTT
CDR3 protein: CASSLELALITDTQYF

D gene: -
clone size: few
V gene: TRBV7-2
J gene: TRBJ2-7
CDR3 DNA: TGTGCCAGCAGCTTAGTAACAGCCGATTCTGGGTACTTC
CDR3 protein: CASSLVTADSGYF

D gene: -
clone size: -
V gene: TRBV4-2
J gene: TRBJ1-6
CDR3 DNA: TGTGCCAGCAGTCTCCAGGGGTATGAGTCACCCCTCCACTTT
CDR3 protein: CASSLQGYESPLHF